This record covers a single T cell receptor (beta chain). Its specificity is not known. The sample is drawn from a study of T-cell memory formation after mild COVID-19. Study-wide results and limits: Memory sampled before infection contained some responding clones, suggesting cross-reactive memory joined.

Looked up from germline, CDR1 is MNHNY and CDR2 is SVGAGI (reference sequence). Trimming stripped 5 bases from V and 9 bases from J, with 14 bases between. The CDR3 extends over 13 amino acids. Each CDR3 protein is one row after TCRdb ran MiXCR on the 5' RACE reads. The repertoire holds 350,000 to 450,000 distinct CDR3 sequences, with 20% to 25% as singletons. The V call is TRBV6-6, the J call TRBJ2-1; D possibly matches TRBD1 or TRBD2 (5 bases each). Sequencing was performed on PBMCs or a T cell subset sorted from them (not recorded which). The receptor was derived from an adult woman who had mild COVID-19 (a few samples of this study predate the infection). Cell type and time point are not known. The CDR3 nucleotides are TGTGCCAGCAGTCACGACCCTGGGACTGAGCAGTTCTTC. The encoded protein is CASSHDPGTEQFF.